The 19 T cell receptor beta chains presented below share a single source sample, sequenced in a study of blood T cell repertoires in COVID-19. Sequenced by immunoSEQ multiplex PCR; TCRdb stores in-frame clones only, minus some. The sample holds 150,000 to 200,000 clones, 85% to 90% seen once. Input material: peripheral blood. The receptors come from a man younger than 35 with acute or convalescent COVID-19.

In DNA form, the CDR3 reads TGTGCCAGCCACAGTACAGGGGCGCCTGGTAGTGGCTACACCTTC. This encodes CASHSTGAPGSGYTF. J is TRBJ1-2 and V is TRBV9, with TRBD1 matching 7 bases. The V and J ends lost 7 bases and 7 bases, in that order; junction bases with no gene match: 16. The CDR3 runs to 15 residues. Germline CDR1 is SGDLS and CDR2 is YYNGEE.

This clone was detected only once. The chain couples TRBV30 to TRBJ2-3; D gene unclear. This CDR3 spans 12 amino acids. V was clipped by 0 bases and J by 6 bases, with 7 bases between them. Germline CDR1 GTSNPN, CDR2 SVGIG (reference sequence). The CDR3: CAWSVIGDTQYF. CDR3 coding DNA: TGTGCCTGGAGTGTAATCGGGGATACGCAGTATTTT.

The J gene is TRBJ1-1, the V gene TRBV25-1; D uncertain. The length of the CDR3 is 15 residues. CDR1 is MGHDK, CDR2 SYGVNS, per germline. V lost 1 base, J lost 0 bases, and 9 bases lay in between. The CDR3 nucleotides read TGTGCCAGCAGTGAATTCGCGGGTTTGAACACTGAAGCTTTCTTT. Amino acids: CASSEFAGLNTEAFF.

The chain employs TRBV10-2 and TRBJ2-3; TRBD1 matches at 9 bases. The CDR3 has 15 amino acids. V lost 5 bases to trimming and J lost 2 bases; unmatched junction nucleotides: 5. Germline-derived CDR1 and CDR2 are WSHSY and SAAADI. The chain's CDR3 is CASSWTGDPTDTQYF. The CDR3 DNA is TGCGCCAGCAGTTGGACAGGGGATCCCACAGATACGCAGTATTTT.

V and J are TRBV7-2 and TRBJ1-1; D gene unclear. CDR1 is SGHTA, CDR2 FQGNSA, per germline. V was shortened by 5 bases and J by 13 bases, with 11 bases between the two germline ends. This CDR3 contains 10 residues. The CDR3 sequence: CASSTPTGFF. The CDR3, as DNA: TGTGCCAGCAGCACCCCGACGGGTTTCTTT.

The genes are TRBV10-3 and TRBJ1-6; D gene unclear. The CDR3 sequence is 16 residues long. Trimming cost V 0 bases and J 7 bases, with 13 bases left between them. Germline CDR1 reads ENHRY; CDR2 reads SYGVKD. The CDR3 protein is CAISESPTGGNSPLHF. The CDR3 DNA is TGTGCCATCAGTGAGTCCCCCACCGGCGGAAATTCACCCCTCCACTTT.

The chain combines TRBV18 with TRBJ1-2; 9 bases fit TRBD1. CDR1 and CDR2 (germline): KGHSH, LQKENI. The CDR3 has 15 residues. After removal of 2 bases from V and 1 base from J, the junction contained 2 bases not matched to a gene. The CDR3 here is CASSPGTGINYGYTF. The CDR3, as DNA: TGTGCCAGCTCACCAGGGACAGGGATTAACTATGGCTACACCTTC.

The genes are TRBV6-4 and TRBJ2-3, with a tentative D call TRBD1 (6 bases). Germline V gene data show CDR1 as MRHNA and CDR2 as SNTAGT. The CDR3 consists of 15 residues. Between the trimmed V and J ends, which lost 0 bases and 1 base, there was a span of 8 bases. CDR3 residues: CASSDSPGGTDTQYF. The CDR3 DNA reads TGTGCCAGCAGTGACTCGCCAGGGGGCACAGATACGCAGTATTTT.

This chain uses TRBV6-5 with TRBJ2-7; weak D call: TRBD2 (7 bases). CDR1 and CDR2 (germline): MNHEY, SVGAGI. This CDR3 spans 15 amino acids. Trimming left V 6 bases short and J 2 bases short, with 17 bases between. The CDR3 nucleotides read TGTGCCAGCAGCCGCACAGGGAGGGCCGCCTACGAGCAGTACTTC. Translating it yields CASSRTGRAAYEQYF.

The chain has TRBV5-5 and TRBJ1-1, with D perhaps TRBD1 (6 bases). Germline V lookup: CDR1 SGHKS, CDR2 YYEKEE (reference sequence). This CDR3 has 15 amino acids. The V end lost 0 bases, the J end lost 0 bases, and 9 bases lay between the germline ends. CDR3 nucleotides: TGTGCCAGCAGCTTGGTGGGGGCTTTGAACACTGAAGCTTTCTTT. It yields the protein CASSLVGALNTEAFF.

The chain recombines TRBV5-4 with TRBJ2-1; D might be TRBD2 (6 bases). Germline-derived CDR1 and CDR2 are SGHNT and YYREEE (reference sequence). This CDR3 region has 14 residues. The V and J ends lost 4 bases and 0 bases respectively, with 8 bases between them. The CDR3 nucleotides are TGTGCCAGCAGCCAGACTAGCTCCTACAATGAGCAGTTCTTC. This sequence encodes CASSQTSSYNEQFF.

The chain joins TRBV15 to TRBJ1-2, with D hard to call. The CDR3 has 14 amino acids. Germline V lookup: CDR1 LNHNV, CDR2 YYDKDF (reference sequence). Trimming stripped 0 bases from V and 2 bases from J, with 7 bases between. CDR3 protein: CATSRDSGNYGYTF. In nucleotides, the CDR3 is TGTGCCACCAGCAGAGATTCGGGAAACTATGGCTACACCTTC.

A remark on this clone: The sample has other DNA sequences that encode this CDR3 too. The chain is built from TRBV3-1 (or the pseudogene TRBV3-2) and TRBJ2-3, with 7 bases aligning to TRBD2. Losses at the gene ends were 3 bases for V and 0 bases for J; bases not matched to a gene: 0. The CDR3 length is 14 residues. From germline, CDR1 is LGHDT and CDR2 YNNKEL (reference sequence). The CDR3 DNA is TGTGCCAGCAGCCAGACTAGCAGCACAGATACGCAGTATTTT. This sequence encodes CASSQTSSTDTQYF.

This rearrangement joins TRBV2 to TRBJ1-5; 9 bases are a match to TRBD1. V gave up 6 bases and J gave up 2 bases; unmatched junction bases: 5. In germline, CDR1 is SNHLY, CDR2 FYNNEI. The CDR3 has 15 amino acids. The CDR3 nucleotides are TGTGCCAGCAGCGAGACAGGGGGTGGCAATCAGCCCCAGCATTTT. Protein: CASSETGGGNQPQHF.

The rearrangement uses TRBV4-2 and TRBJ2-3; 13 bases are shared with TRBD2. V lost 4 bases to trimming and J lost 2 bases; unmatched junction nucleotides: 9. Germline V gives CDR1 LGHNA, CDR2 YNFKEQ. This CDR3 comprises 18 residues. The CDR3 sequence is CASSPWTSGGTVTDTQYF. As DNA, the CDR3 is TGTGCCAGCAGCCCGTGGACTAGCGGGGGCACCGTCACAGATACGCAGTATTTT.

This chain uses TRBV6-5 with TRBJ2-1; 13 bases line up with TRBD2. V was pared by 1 base and J by 10 bases, with 1 base of the junction left unmatched. This CDR3 spans 14 amino acids. CDR1 and CDR2 (germline): MNHEY, SVGAGI. The CDR3 sequence is CASSYLGLAGEQFF. Here the CDR3 DNA reads TGTGCCAGCAGTTACTTGGGACTAGCGGGGGAGCAGTTCTTC.

The V call is TRBV28, the J call TRBJ2-2; D uncertain. V lost 5 bases and J 1 base, leaving 5 bases between the germline ends. The germline gives CDR1 MDHEN, CDR2 SYDVKM. CDR3 length equals 13 residues. CDR3: CASSPRNTGELFF. Here the CDR3 DNA reads TGTGCCAGCAGTCCTCGGAACACCGGGGAGCTGTTTTTT. Supplemented by reference TRBV28 and TRBJ2-2, the full variable domain reads DVKVTQSSRYLVKRTGEKVFLECVQDMDHENMFWYRQDPGLGLRLIYFSYDVKMKEKGDIPEGYSVSREKKERFSLILESASTNQTSMYLCASSPRNTGELFFGEGSRLTVL.

The chain carries TRBV30 and TRBJ2-3; the match to TRBD2 covers 9 bases. Germline CDR1 GTSNPN, CDR2 SVGIG (reference sequence). The CDR3 runs 16 residues. J lost 4 bases, V lost 0 bases, and 8 bases had no gene match. The CDR3 is CAWSVLSGGSADTQYF. The DNA of the CDR3 is TGTGCCTGGAGTGTACTTAGCGGGGGATCGGCAGATACGCAGTATTTT.

This chain connects TRBV4-1 to TRBJ2-1; no reliable D call. Germline loops: CDR1 MGHRA, CDR2 YSYEKL. Between the trimmed V and J ends, which lost 6 bases and 8 bases, there was a span of 20 bases. This CDR3 is built from 15 residues. The CDR3 nucleotides are TGCGCCAGCAGTGGCAGGTTGGGTAATATGGATGAGCAGTTCTTC. It translates to CASSGRLGNMDEQFF.